The TCR beta chain described here comes from a study of cytomegalovirus exposure and HLA in healthy donors. The primer mix had 60 Vbeta and 13 Jbeta primers. Data came from immunoSEQ multiplex PCR; TCRdb stores just in-frame clones and leaves some out. The table includes about 130,000 clones, approximately 70% detected once. The CDR3 runs 13 residues. Trimming removed 6 bases from V and 11 bases from J, with 17 bases in between. From germline, CDR1 is MDHEN and CDR2 SYDVKM. Study-wide results and caveats: Later analysis showed most CMV-associated TCR beta chains appearing HLA-restricted. Analysis was carried out at a later point, and it linked a missense DCLRE1C variant to TCR beta V- and J-gene trimming. Owing to their indistinguishability, certain V segments, notably TRBV6-2 and TRBV6-3, were excluded. Reports showed the classifier diagnosing cytomegalovirus status with high specificity and sensitivity.

Worth noting for this clone: Its antigen is as yet unknown.

The gene calls are TRBV28 and TRBJ1-5; no reliable D call. Sequences were obtained from PBMCs. The origin of this receptor is a human donor in good health. CDR3 amino acids: CASRNPFLRSQHF. The CDR3 coding sequence is TGTGCCAGCAGAAATCCCTTTCTTAGATCCCAGCATTTT.